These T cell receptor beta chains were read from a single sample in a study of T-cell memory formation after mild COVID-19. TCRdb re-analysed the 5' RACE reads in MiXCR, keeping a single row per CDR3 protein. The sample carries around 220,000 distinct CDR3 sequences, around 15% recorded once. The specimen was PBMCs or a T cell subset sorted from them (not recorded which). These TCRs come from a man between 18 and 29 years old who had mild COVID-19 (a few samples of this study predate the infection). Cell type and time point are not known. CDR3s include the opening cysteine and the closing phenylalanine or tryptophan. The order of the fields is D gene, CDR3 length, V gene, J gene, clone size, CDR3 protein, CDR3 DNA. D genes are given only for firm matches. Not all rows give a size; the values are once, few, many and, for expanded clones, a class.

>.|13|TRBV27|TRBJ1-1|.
CASSILGGAEAFF
TGTGCCAGCAGTATCCTTGGGGGGGCTGAAGCTTTCTTT
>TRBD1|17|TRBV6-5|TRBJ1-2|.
CASSYSTPGTGSYGYTF
TGTGCCAGCAGCTATTCAACCCCCGGGACAGGGTCCTATGGCTACACCTTC
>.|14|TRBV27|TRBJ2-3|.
CASRPGIAAGTQYF
TGTGCCAGCAGGCCGGGGATAGCGGCCGGGACGCAGTATTTT
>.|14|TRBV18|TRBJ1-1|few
CASSPQDPNTEAFF
TGTGCCAGCTCACCTCAGGACCCGAACACTGAAGCTTTCTTT
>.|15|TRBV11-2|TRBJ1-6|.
CASSFPQNRMAPLHF
TGTGCCAGCAGCTTCCCCCAAAATCGAATGGCACCCCTCCACTTT
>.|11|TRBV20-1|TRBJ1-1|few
CSAPRSGEAFF
TGCAGTGCTCCCAGGTCGGGTGAAGCTTTCTTT
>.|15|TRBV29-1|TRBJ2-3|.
CSVDEGPIGADTQYF
TGCAGCGTTGATGAGGGTCCTATAGGGGCAGATACGCAGTATTTT
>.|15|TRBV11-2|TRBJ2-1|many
CASSFQGGSYNEQFF
TGTGCCAGCAGCTTCCAGGGCGGCTCCTACAATGAGCAGTTCTTC
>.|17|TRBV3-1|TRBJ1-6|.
CASSQDFSGTANSPLHF
TGTGCCAGCAGCCAAGATTTTTCGGGGACGGCGAATTCACCCCTCCACTTT
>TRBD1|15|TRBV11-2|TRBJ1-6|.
CASSPGDRVNSPLHF
TGTGCCAGCAGCCCAGGGGACAGGGTTAATTCACCCCTCCACTTT
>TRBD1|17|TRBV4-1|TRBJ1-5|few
CASSQGLGTGKSQPQHF
TGCGCCAGCAGCCAAGGTCTCGGGACAGGAAAAAGTCAGCCCCAGCATTTT
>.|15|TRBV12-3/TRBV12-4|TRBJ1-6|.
CASSPPGPSITPLHF
TGTGCCAGCAGCCCACCGGGACCGTCAATAACGCCCCTCCACTTT
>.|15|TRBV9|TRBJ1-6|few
CASSVDRELNSPLHF
TGTGCCAGCAGCGTAGACAGGGAGTTGAATTCACCCCTCCACTTT
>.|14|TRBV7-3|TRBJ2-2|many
CASSSGQPTGELFF
TGTGCCAGCAGCTCCGGACAGCCGACCGGGGAGCTGTTTTTT
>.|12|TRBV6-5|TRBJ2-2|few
CASSYQTGELFF
TGTGCCAGCAGTTACCAGACCGGGGAGCTGTTTTTT
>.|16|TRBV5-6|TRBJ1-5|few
CASSMRGDSFNQPQHF
TGTGCCAGCAGTATGAGGGGAGACAGCTTCAATCAGCCCCAGCATTTT
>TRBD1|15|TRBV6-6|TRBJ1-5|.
CASSADRGLNQPQHF
TGTGCCAGCAGCGCGGACAGGGGGCTTAATCAGCCCCAGCATTTT
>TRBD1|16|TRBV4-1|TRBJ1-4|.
CASSRQGGSTNEKLFF
TGCGCCAGCAGCCGACAGGGAGGGTCAACTAATGAAAAACTGTTTTTT
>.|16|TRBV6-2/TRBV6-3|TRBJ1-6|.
CASSYDRSGNNSPLHF
TGTGCCAGCAGTTACGACAGGTCTGGGAATAATTCACCCCTCCACTTT
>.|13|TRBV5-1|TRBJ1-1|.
CASSLDFGTEAFF
TGCGCCAGCAGCTTGGACTTTGGCACTGAAGCTTTCTTT
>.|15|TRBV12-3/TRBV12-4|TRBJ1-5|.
CASSPGQSFNQPQHF
TGTGCCAGCAGTCCAGGACAGAGTTTCAATCAGCCCCAGCATTTT
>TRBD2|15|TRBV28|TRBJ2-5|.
CASRVYAGGPETQYF
TGTGCCAGCAGGGTCTATGCGGGGGGGCCCGAGACCCAGTACTTC
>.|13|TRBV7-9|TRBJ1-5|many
CASSPDGNQPQHF
TGTGCCAGCAGCCCCGACGGGAATCAGCCCCAGCATTTT
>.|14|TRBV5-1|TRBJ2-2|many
CASSPGMNTGELFF
TGCGCCAGCAGCCCAGGAATGAACACCGGGGAGCTGTTTTTT
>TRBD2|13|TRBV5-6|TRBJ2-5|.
CASTRRGKETQYF
TGTGCCAGCACTAGGCGGGGGAAAGAGACCCAGTACTTC
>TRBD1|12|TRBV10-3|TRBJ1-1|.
CAIGQGPPEAFF
TGTGCCATCGGACAGGGGCCTCCTGAAGCTTTCTTT
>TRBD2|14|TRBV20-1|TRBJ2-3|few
CSARGSGGSDTQYF
TGCAGTGCTAGAGGTAGCGGGGGGTCAGATACGCAGTATTTT
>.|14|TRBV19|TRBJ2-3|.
CASNLPGARDTQYF
TGTGCCAGTAACCTTCCGGGAGCCAGAGATACGCAGTATTTT
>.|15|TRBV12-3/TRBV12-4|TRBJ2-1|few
CASTRRVGAYNEQFF
TGTGCCAGCACCCGCCGGGTCGGGGCCTACAATGAGCAGTTCTTC
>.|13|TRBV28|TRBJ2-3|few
CASSTPSPRTQYF
TGTGCCAGCAGTACCCCCAGTCCAAGGACGCAGTATTTT
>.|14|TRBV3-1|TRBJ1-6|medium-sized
CASSQDRVGSPLHF
TGTGCCAGCAGCCAAGATAGGGTAGGATCACCCCTCCACTTT
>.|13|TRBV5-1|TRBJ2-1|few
CASRNRPYNEQFF
TGCGCCAGCAGGAACAGACCCTACAATGAGCAGTTCTTC
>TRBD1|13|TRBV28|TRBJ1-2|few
CASSPGAGGGYTF
TGTGCCAGCAGTCCAGGGGCAGGGGGCGGCTACACCTTC
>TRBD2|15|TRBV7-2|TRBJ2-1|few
CASSLGLAGGGEQFF
TGTGCCAGCAGCTTAGGGCTAGCGGGGGGAGGTGAGCAGTTCTTC
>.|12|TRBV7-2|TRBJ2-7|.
CASSSGPREQYF
TGTGCCAGCAGCTCCGGACCAAGGGAGCAGTACTTC
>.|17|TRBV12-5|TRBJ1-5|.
CASGILGGEYSNQPQHF
TGTGCTAGTGGGATCCTGGGGGGGGAATATAGCAATCAGCCCCAGCATTTT
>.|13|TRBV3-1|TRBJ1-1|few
CASSQEGATEAFF
TGTGCCAGCAGCCAAGAGGGGGCGACTGAAGCTTTCTTT
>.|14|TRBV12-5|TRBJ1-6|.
CASSPGSDNSPLHF
TGTGCTAGCTCCCCGGGCAGTGATAATTCACCCCTCCACTTT
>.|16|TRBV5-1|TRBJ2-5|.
CASSQAASSQGETQYF
TGCGCCAGCAGCCAGGCGGCCAGCTCTCAGGGGGAGACCCAGTACTTC
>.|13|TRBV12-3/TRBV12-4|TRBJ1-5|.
CASNSQQNQPQHF
TGTGCCAGCAACTCCCAACAAAATCAGCCCCAGCATTTT
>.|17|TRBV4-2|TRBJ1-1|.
CASSQDFIGAGNTEAFF
TGTGCCAGCAGCCAAGATTTTATCGGGGCGGGGAACACTGAAGCTTTCTTT